These 27 T cell receptor beta chains were sequenced from one sample in a study of blood T cells in healthy people across ages. Alongside a J-beta primer mix, a sample-barcoded 5' primer served in a second PCR lasting about 7 to 12 cycles. TCRdb itself ran the 5' RACE reads through MiXCR, one entry per CDR3 protein. This sample has 650,000 to 900,000 distinct CDR3 sequences, with roughly 60% found just once. Sequenced: blood. The source is a young man in good health.

The chain couples TRBV14 to TRBJ1-6; 8 nucleotides align to TRBD1. V dropped 2 bases and J dropped 10; count of bases not matched to a gene: 7. The germline V gene has CDR1 SGHDN and CDR2 FVKESK. The CDR3 runs to 15 residues. The CDR3 reads CASSQSQGAQSPLHF. The CDR3 DNA is TGTGCCAGCAGCCAAAGCCAGGGGGCTCAGTCACCCCTCCACTTT.

The CDR3 spells CASSPSGGGGDTQYF. The CDR3 DNA reads as TGTGCCAGCAGCCCAAGCGGGGGCGGAGGAGATACGCAGTATTTT. V gene TRBV12-3 or TRBV12-4 combines with J gene TRBJ2-3; 8 bases agree with TRBD2. V lost 6 bases, J lost 5 bases, and 10 bases stayed unmatched. The CDR3 runs 15 residues.

This chain uses TRBV5-6 with TRBJ1-2; D not certain. The CDR3 is 15 amino acids. The V and J ends lost 7 bases and 8 bases respectively, with 24 bases between them. Germline loops: CDR1 SGHDT, CDR2 YYEEEE. CDR3 DNA: TGTGCCAGCCGCCCCTTCAAGGCTTATCTTAACGGCTACACCTTC. This gives the protein CASRPFKAYLNGYTF. The complete variable domain, with remaining parts taken from reference TRBV5-6 and TRBJ1-2, reads DAGVTQSPTHLIKTRGQQVTLRCSPKSGHDTVSWYQQALGQGPQFIFQYYEEEERQRGNFPDRFSGHQFPNYSSELNVNALLLGDSALYLCASRPFKAYLNGYTFGSGTRLTVV.

This clonotype appeared once. The rearrangement links TRBV9 to TRBJ2-5; the D is unclear. The J call may be wrong; the DNA end is better matched by TRBJ2-7. The CDR3 has 12 residues. Germline V CDR1 and CDR2: SGDLS, YYNGEE. CDR3 in amino acids: CASSGPLYEQYF. As DNA, the CDR3 is TGTGCCAGCAGCGGCCCCCTTTACGAGCAGTACTTC.

This rearrangement joins TRBV30 to TRBJ2-7; tentative D call: TRBD2 (6 bases). The CDR3 totals 14 residues. The V and J ends lost 4 bases and 7 bases respectively, with 20 bases between them. CDR1 and CDR2 from the germline V gene are GTSNPN and SVGIG (reference sequence). The CDR3 loop reads CAWTVGTLEGEQYF. The DNA of the CDR3 is TGTGCCTGGACGGTCGGGACTCTTGAGGGAGAGCAGTACTTC.

The CDR3 coding sequence is TGCGCCAGCAGCCCCGAAGCGGGGGGGCTCCCCAATGAGCAGTTCTTC. It codes for CASSPEAGGLPNEQFF. The V and J genes are TRBV5-1 and TRBJ2-1, with TRBD2 matching over 10 bases. Germline V gene data show CDR1 as SGHRS and CDR2 as YFSETQ. V trimming: 4 bases; J trimming: 6 bases; junction bases outside the gene matches: 10. The CDR3 is 16 residues long.

The CDR3: CAIKGQGLEEQYF. The CDR3 DNA is TGTGCCATCAAGGGACAGGGGTTAGAGGAGCAGTACTTC. The chain recombines TRBV10-3 with TRBJ2-7, with 10 bases matching TRBD1. Germline V gene lookup returns CDR1 ENHRY and CDR2 SYGVKD. V trimming: 7 bases; J trimming: 7 bases; junction bases outside the gene matches: 7. This CDR3 has 13 residues.

CDR3 nucleotides: TGTGCCAGCAGCATTTTTTCCGGGAATCGCTACGAGCAGTACTTC. Protein product: CASSIFSGNRYEQYF. This chain joins TRBV7-6 and TRBJ2-7; a weak D match, TRBD2 (5 bases). With 5 bases removed from V and 3 bases from J, the gap between germline ends came to 17 bases. CDR3 length: 15 residues. CDR1 is SGHVS and CDR2 is FNYEAQ in the germline V gene.

This clonotype was seen only once. This rearrangement joins TRBV29-1 to TRBJ2-3; D gene uncertain. The V end lost 6 bases, the J end lost 2 bases, and 12 bases lay between the germline ends. Germline V gene lookup returns CDR1 SQVTM and CDR2 ANQGSEA. The CDR3 is 13 residues long. The CDR3 DNA is TGCAGCGTGTACGGACGGACCACAGATACGCAGTATTTT. It is translated as CSVYGRTTDTQYF.

The chain has TRBV4-2 and TRBJ2-1; tentatively, D is TRBD2 (5 bases). V shed 3 bases and J shed 1 base, with 13 bases lying between them. Germline loops: CDR1 LGHNA, CDR2 YNFKEQ. CDR3 length equals 16 residues. CDR3 region: CASSHEAARSYNEQFF. The CDR3 DNA sequence: TGTGCCAGCAGCCATGAAGCGGCCCGGTCCTACAATGAGCAGTTCTTC.

The CDR3 reads CASSHPDRVAQYF. The CDR3, as DNA: TGTGCCAGCAGTCACCCGGACAGGGTCGCGCAGTATTTT. The chain uses TRBV6-2 or TRBV6-3 and TRBJ2-3, with 8 bases identical to TRBD1. Germline V gene data show CDR1 as MNHEY and CDR2 as SVGEGT. Trimming cost V 5 bases and J 10 bases; bases outside gene matches: 8. This CDR3 spans 13 amino acids.

This chain joins TRBV3-1 and TRBJ1-6; 10 nucleotides agree with TRBD1. This CDR3 is built from 15 residues. Germline trimming cut 4 bases from V and 10 bases from J; bases unmatched to any gene: 7. Germline CDR1 reads LGHDT; CDR2 reads YNNKEL (reference sequence). This chain's CDR3 is CASSPVDRGVSPLHF. The CDR3, as DNA: TGTGCCAGCAGCCCCGTGGACAGGGGGGTATCACCCCTCCACTTT.

This clonotype was recorded once. This rearrangement joins TRBV20-1 to TRBJ2-5; 8 bases align to TRBD2. From germline, CDR1 is DFQATT and CDR2 SNEGSKA (reference sequence). The CDR3 sequence is 15 residues long. Trimming cost V 6 bases and J 1 base; bases outside gene matches: 10. The DNA of the CDR3 is TGCAGTGCGGGTATTCAGCGGGGGTCCCAAGAGACCCAGTACTTC. Residues: CSAGIQRGSQETQYF.

The J gene is TRBJ1-1, the V gene TRBV28, with D maybe TRBD1 (5 bases). CDR3 length: 15 residues. Trimming stripped 9 bases from V and 6 bases from J, with 23 bases between. Germline CDR1 MDHEN, CDR2 SYDVKM. The CDR3 bases are TGTGCCAGTTCGTGGAAATGGAGGGGTGGAGCTGAAGCTTTCTTT. It is translated as CASSWKWRGGAEAFF.

This chain links TRBV20-1 with TRBJ2-1, with 11 bases lining up with TRBD2. V trimming: 6 bases; J trimming: 5 bases; junction bases outside the gene matches: 3. The germline CDR1 and CDR2 sequences are DFQATT and SNEGSKA (reference sequence). CDR3 size: 13 residues. As DNA, the CDR3 is TGCAGTGCATTAGCGGGGGGGCACAATGAGCAGTTCTTC. It encodes CSALAGGHNEQFF.

This clonotype turned up a few times. This chain uses TRBV7-2 with TRBJ2-7, with D possibly TRBD1 on 6 matching bases. This CDR3 has 15 amino acids. CDR1 is SGHTA, CDR2 FQGNSA, per germline. V was clipped by 1 base and J by 2 bases, with 12 bases between them. The CDR3 reads CASSLVADSPYEQYF. The DNA of the CDR3 is TGTGCCAGCAGCTTAGTGGCGGACAGTCCCTACGAGCAGTACTTC.

In this sample, this clonotype turned up a few times. V and J are TRBV29-1 and TRBJ2-6; perhaps TRBD2 as D (6 bases). Germline V gives CDR1 SQVTM, CDR2 ANQGSEA. The CDR3 has 15 amino acids. Trimming removed 6 bases at V and 4 bases at J, with 16 bases between. CDR3 nucleotide sequence: TGCAGCGTCCTATTGGGGGACTCAGGGGCCAACGTCCTGACTTTC. This codes for CSVLLGDSGANVLTF. The full variable domain, in which reference TRBV29-1 and TRBJ2-6 provide the parts outside the CDR3, is SAVISQKPSRDICQRGTSLTIQCQVDSQVTMMFWYRQQPGQSLTLIATANQGSEATYESGFVIDKFPISRPNLTFSTLTVSNMSPEDSSIYLCSVLLGDSGANVLTFGAGSRLTVL.

The chain uses TRBV5-6 and TRBJ1-2; TRBD1 is a possible D gene (5 bases). This CDR3 comprises 13 residues. V gave up 2 bases and J gave up 3 bases, with 8 bases separating them. CDR1 and CDR2 from the germline V gene are SGHDT and YYEEEE. The CDR3 DNA reads TGTGCCAGCAGCTTAAGGGGTTACTATGGCTACACCTTC. This codes for CASSLRGYYGYTF.

The rearrangement joins TRBV11-2 to TRBJ1-6, with TRBD1 as a possible D gene (6 bases). Trimming shortened V by 6 bases and J by 1 base, and 10 bases separated the two germline ends. The CDR3 is 15 amino acids. Germline V gene sequence: CDR1 SGHAT, CDR2 FQNNGV. The CDR3 sequence is CASSSRGSYNSPLHF. CDR3 nucleotide sequence: TGTGCCAGCAGTTCCAGGGGATCCTATAATTCACCCCTCCACTTT. The variable domain in full, completed from reference TRBV11-2 and TRBJ1-6, reads EAGVAQSPRYKIIEKRQSVAFWCNPISGHATLYWYQQILGQGPKLLIQFQNNGVVDDSQLPKDRFSAERLKGVDSTLKIQPAKLEDSAVYLCASSSRGSYNSPLHFGNGTRLTVT.

The gene calls are TRBV10-3 and TRBJ2-6; TRBD2 aligns across 7 bases. With V trimmed by 3 bases and J by 0 bases, 5 bases remained unmatched. The V gene's germline CDR1 is ENHRY and CDR2 SYGVKD. The CDR3 contains 17 residues. The CDR3, as DNA: TGTGCCATCAGTGAACCGGGACTAAGCTCTGGGGCCAACGTCCTGACTTTC. Translating it yields CAISEPGLSSGANVLTF.

The chain has TRBV28 and TRBJ2-2; D tentatively fits TRBD1 or TRBD2 (5 bases each). Trimming cost V 11 bases and J 0 bases, with 22 bases left between them. The CDR3 totals 17 residues. Germline CDR1 MDHEN, CDR2 SYDVKM. CDR3 in amino acids: CAGLLLGVAPNTGELFF. CDR3 in DNA: TGTGCCGGCCTCCTACTAGGGGTAGCCCCGAACACCGGGGAGCTGTTTTTT.

Remarks on this clonotype: Germline and junction disagree at one end, which may indicate a read error. The rearrangement links TRBV5-1 to TRBJ2-7; TRBD2 matches 7 bases. This CDR3 region has 11 residues. The V gene's germline CDR1 is SGHRS and CDR2 YFSETQ. The DNA of the CDR3 is TGCGCCAGCAGAGCGGGATACGGGCAGTACTTC. Translating gives CASRAGYGQYF.

At least ten counts were recorded for this clonotype. This chain connects TRBV20-1 to TRBJ2-1; the D is unclear. The V and J ends lost 6 bases and 4 bases respectively, with 7 bases between them. CDR3 length: 11 amino acids. Germline V gives CDR1 DFQATT, CDR2 SNEGSKA (reference sequence). In nucleotides, the CDR3 is TGCAGTGCCAGCGCTTACAATGAGCAGTTCTTC. It translates to CSASAYNEQFF.

This clonotype was found a few times. The V and J genes are TRBV6-6 and TRBJ2-7, with 10 bases fitting TRBD1. The germline V gene has CDR1 MNHNY and CDR2 SVGAGI (reference sequence). CDR3 size: 14 residues. V lost 6 bases to trimming and J lost 5 bases; unmatched junction nucleotides: 7. As DNA, the CDR3 is TGTGCCAGCAGGGAGACAGGGGGCCGGAACGAGCAGTACTTC. Translating gives CASRETGGRNEQYF.

The chain joins TRBV7-2 to TRBJ2-1; 9 bases align to TRBD1. The V segment lost 4 bases and the J segment 0 bases; nucleotides outside the gene matches: 13. Germline lookup yields CDR1 SGHTA and CDR2 FQGNSA. CDR3 length equals 19 residues. The CDR3 coding sequence is TGTGCCAGCAGCTCCCGGGACAGGGTATCCGTGGGCTCCTACAATGAGCAGTTCTTC. Translating it yields CASSSRDRVSVGSYNEQFF.

This chain uses TRBV20-1 with TRBJ2-3; D is perhaps TRBD2 (5 bases). V was shortened by 7 bases and J by 4 bases, with 12 bases between the two germline ends. Per germline, CDR1 DFQATT and CDR2 SNEGSKA (reference sequence). The CDR3 covers 12 residues. The CDR3 DNA sequence: TGCAGTGTAGGAAGAGGGCCAGATACGCAGTATTTT. Translating gives CSVGRGPDTQYF.

With respect to this clonotype: Since a much larger clone is just one base distant, this may be a read error. CDR3 in DNA: TGTGCCAGCAGCTCAGGACTAGCGGGGGCTGGATACAATGAGCAGTCCTTC. Protein sequence: CASSSGLAGAGYNEQSF. V gene TRBV7-2 combines with J gene TRBJ2-1, with 13 bases lining up with TRBD2. The CDR3 totals 17 residues. CDR1 is SGHTA and CDR2 is FQGNSA in the germline V gene.